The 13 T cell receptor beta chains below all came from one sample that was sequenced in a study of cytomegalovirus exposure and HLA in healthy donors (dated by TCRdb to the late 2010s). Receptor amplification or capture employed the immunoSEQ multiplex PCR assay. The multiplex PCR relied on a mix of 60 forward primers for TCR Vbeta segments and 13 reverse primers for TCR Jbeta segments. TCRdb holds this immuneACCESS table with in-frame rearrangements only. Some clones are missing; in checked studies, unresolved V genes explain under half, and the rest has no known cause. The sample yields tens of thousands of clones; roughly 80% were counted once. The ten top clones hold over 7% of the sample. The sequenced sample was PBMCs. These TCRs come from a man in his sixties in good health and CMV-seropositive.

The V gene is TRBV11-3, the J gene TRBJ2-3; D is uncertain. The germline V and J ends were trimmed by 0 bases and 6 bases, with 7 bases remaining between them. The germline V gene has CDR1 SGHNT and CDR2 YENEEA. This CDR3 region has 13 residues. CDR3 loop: CASSLDPGDTQYF. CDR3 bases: TGTGCCAGCAGCTTAGACCCCGGGGATACGCAGTATTTT.

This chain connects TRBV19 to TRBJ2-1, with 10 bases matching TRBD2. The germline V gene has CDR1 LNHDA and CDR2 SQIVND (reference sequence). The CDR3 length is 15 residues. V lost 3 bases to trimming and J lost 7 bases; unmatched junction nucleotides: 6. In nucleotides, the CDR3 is TGTGCCAGTAGTATCATTAGCGGGGGGCGGAATGAGCAGTTCTTC. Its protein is CASSIISGGRNEQFF.

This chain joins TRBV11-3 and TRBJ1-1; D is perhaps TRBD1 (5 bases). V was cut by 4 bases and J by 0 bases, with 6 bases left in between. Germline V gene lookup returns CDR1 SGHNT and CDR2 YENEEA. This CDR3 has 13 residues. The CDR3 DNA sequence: TGTGCCAGCAGCTCCAGGGTGAACACTGAAGCTTTCTTT. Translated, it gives CASSSRVNTEAFF.

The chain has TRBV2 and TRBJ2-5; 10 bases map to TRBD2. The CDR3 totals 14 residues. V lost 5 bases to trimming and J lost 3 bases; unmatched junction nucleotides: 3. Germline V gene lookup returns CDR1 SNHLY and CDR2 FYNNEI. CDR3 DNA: TGTGCCAGCAGTTTCGGACTAGCGGAAGAGACCCAGTACTTC. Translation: CASSFGLAEETQYF.

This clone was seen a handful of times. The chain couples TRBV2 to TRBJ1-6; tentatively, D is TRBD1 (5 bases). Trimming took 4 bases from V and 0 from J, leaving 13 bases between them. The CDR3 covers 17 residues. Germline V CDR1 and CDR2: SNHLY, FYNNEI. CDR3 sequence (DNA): TGTGCCAGCAGTGGGGGACTCCGGACCTCCTATAATTCACCCCTCCACTTT. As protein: CASSGGLRTSYNSPLHF.

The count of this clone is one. The CDR3 reads CASSLAQGTGANVLTF. The CDR3 DNA sequence: TGTGCCAGCAGCTTGGCGCAGGGAACCGGGGCCAACGTCCTGACTTTC. The chain carries TRBV5-5 and TRBJ2-6, with D possibly matching TRBD1 (5 bases). The CDR3 is 16 residues long. Per germline, CDR1 SGHKS and CDR2 YYEKEE (reference sequence). Trimming removed 0 bases at V and 4 bases at J, with 11 bases between.

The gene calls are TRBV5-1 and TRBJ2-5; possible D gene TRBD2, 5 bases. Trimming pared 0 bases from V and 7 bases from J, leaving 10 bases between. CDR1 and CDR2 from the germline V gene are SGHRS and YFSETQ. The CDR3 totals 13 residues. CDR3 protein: CASSLGGRGTQYF. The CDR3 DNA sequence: TGCGCCAGCAGCTTGGGGGGTCGGGGGACCCAGTACTTC.

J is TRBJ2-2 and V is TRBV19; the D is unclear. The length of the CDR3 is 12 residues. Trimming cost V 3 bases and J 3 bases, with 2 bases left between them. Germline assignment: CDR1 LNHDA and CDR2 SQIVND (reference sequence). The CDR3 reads CASSIYTGELFF. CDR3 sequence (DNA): TGTGCCAGTAGTATCTACACCGGGGAGCTGTTTTTT.

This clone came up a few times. The CDR3 nucleotides are TGTGCCAGCAGCCAGGCTAGCTCCTACGAGCAGTACTTC. Its protein is CASSQASSYEQYF. V gene TRBV4-2 combines with J gene TRBJ2-7; no reliable D call. V was cut by 3 bases and J by 0 bases, with 6 bases left in between. CDR3 length: 13 amino acids. Germline CDR1 is LGHNA and CDR2 is YNFKEQ.

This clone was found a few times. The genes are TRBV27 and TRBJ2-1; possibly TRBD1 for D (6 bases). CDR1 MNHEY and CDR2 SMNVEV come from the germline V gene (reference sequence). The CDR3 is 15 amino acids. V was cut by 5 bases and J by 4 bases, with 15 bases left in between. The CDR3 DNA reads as TGTGCCAGCAGTCTCAACCGGGACACTTACAATGAGCAGTTCTTC. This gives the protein CASSLNRDTYNEQFF.

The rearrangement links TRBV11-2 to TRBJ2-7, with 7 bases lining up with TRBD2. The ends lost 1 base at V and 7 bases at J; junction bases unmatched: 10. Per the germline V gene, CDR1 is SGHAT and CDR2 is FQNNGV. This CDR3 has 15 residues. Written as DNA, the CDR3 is TGTGCCAGCAGCTTAGGGAGGGCGGGAGTAGCGGAGCAGTACTTC. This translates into CASSLGRAGVAEQYF.

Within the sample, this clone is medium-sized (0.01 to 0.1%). The CDR3 region is CASRRTTGQGYSPLHF. CDR3 DNA: TGTGCCAGCAGGCGAACTACGGGACAGGGTTATTCACCCCTCCACTTT. The rearrangement links TRBV5-4 to TRBJ1-6; 9 bases map to TRBD1. There are 16 residues in the CDR3. CDR1 is SGHNT, CDR2 YYREEE, per germline (reference sequence). V lost 5 bases to trimming and J lost 8 bases; unmatched junction nucleotides: 11.

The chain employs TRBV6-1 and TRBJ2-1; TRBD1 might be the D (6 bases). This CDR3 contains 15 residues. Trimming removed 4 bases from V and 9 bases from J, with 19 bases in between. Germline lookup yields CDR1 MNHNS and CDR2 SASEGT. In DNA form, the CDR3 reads TGTGCCAGCAGTGGGCGGGCCATACAGGGCGGTGAGCAGTTCTTC. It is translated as CASSGRAIQGGEQFF.